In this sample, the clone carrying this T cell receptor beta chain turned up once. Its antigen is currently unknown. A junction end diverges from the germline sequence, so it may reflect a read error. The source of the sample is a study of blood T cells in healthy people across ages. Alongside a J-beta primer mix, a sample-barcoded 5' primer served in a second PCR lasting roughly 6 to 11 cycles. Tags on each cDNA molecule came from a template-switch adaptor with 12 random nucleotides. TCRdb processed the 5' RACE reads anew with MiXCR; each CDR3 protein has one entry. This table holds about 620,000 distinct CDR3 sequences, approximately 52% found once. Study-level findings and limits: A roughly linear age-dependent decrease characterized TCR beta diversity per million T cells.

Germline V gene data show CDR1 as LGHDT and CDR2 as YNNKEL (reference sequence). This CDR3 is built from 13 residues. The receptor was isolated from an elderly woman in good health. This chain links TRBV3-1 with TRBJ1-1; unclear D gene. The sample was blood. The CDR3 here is CASNQFFGTEAFF. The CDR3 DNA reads TGTGCCAGCAACCAATTTTTCGGGACTGAAGCTTTCTTT.